The 12 T cell receptor beta chains listed next were all sequenced from one sample in a study of regulatory T cells in long-lasting Graves disease. Indicated time point: newly diagnosed GD, antithyroid drugs for less than 3 months. RNA from PBMCs was the source of the TCR library. Relying on iRepertoire HTBI primers and Arm-PCR of CDR3 regions, the team built TCR beta libraries. TCRdb independently ran MiXCR on the multiplex PCR reads; one entry per CDR3 protein. This sample has 400,000 to 500,000 distinct CDR3 sequences, with 15% to 20% found just once. This sample was also put to use in a study of T cells in Graves' hyperthyroidism and ophthalmopathy.

This specimen was peripheral blood mononuclear cells (PBMCs), taken at new diagnosis, from a patient treated with antithyroid drugs. The receptors derive from a woman aged 25-40 years with Graves disease.

Many counts were recorded for this clonotype. The V gene is TRBV28, the J gene TRBJ2-5; TRBD1 matches at 7 bases. The germline V gene has CDR1 MDHEN and CDR2 SYDVKM. This CDR3 region has 14 residues. With 2 bases clipped from V and 5 bases from J, the junction kept 5 bases outside the gene matches. The CDR3 DNA follows: TGTGCCAGCAGTTTAACAGGGGCTGCGGAGACCCAGTACTTC. Amino acids: CASSLTGAAETQYF.

This clonotype was recorded many times. The chain carries TRBV20-1 and TRBJ2-7; D gene ambiguous. The CDR3 contains 14 residues. Trimming took 6 bases from V and 6 from J, leaving 21 bases between them. Germline CDR1 DFQATT, CDR2 SNEGSKA (reference sequence). The CDR3 protein is CSAVDPGDGVEQYF. CDR3 DNA sequence: TGCAGTGCAGTAGACCCGGGTGATGGGGTCGAGCAGTACTTC.

This clonotype showed up many times. This rearrangement joins TRBV12-3 or TRBV12-4 to TRBJ2-1; 8 positions match TRBD1. After removal of 6 bases from V and 5 bases from J, the junction contained 3 bases not matched to a gene. This CDR3 has 13 residues. Here the CDR3 DNA reads TGTGCCAGCAGACGGGGACAGGACAATGAGCAGTTCTTC. It specifies CASRRGQDNEQFF.

The J gene is TRBJ2-7, the V gene TRBV20-1; D uncertain. This CDR3 comprises 16 residues. The V end lost 3 bases, the J end lost 1 base, and 19 bases lay between the germline ends. Germline values: CDR1 DFQATT, CDR2 SNEGSKA (reference sequence). The CDR3 DNA follows: TGCAGTGCTAGGCGGACCACTGGACGGGCATCCTACGAGCAGTACTTC. This translates into CSARRTTGRASYEQYF.

This clonotype has ten or more counts. The CDR3 DNA is TGTGCCAGCACCCTGGGGGGTGAAAAACTGTTTTTT. Translation gives CASTLGGEKLFF. The V gene is TRBV12-3 or TRBV12-4, the J gene TRBJ1-4; D is perhaps TRBD1 (5 bases). V lost 7 bases to trimming and J lost 7 bases, with 10 bases between them. This CDR3 comprises 12 residues.

This clonotype was recorded at least ten times. V usage is TRBV10-2 and J usage is TRBJ1-5; D is unclear. Trimming left V 2 bases short and J 6 bases short, with 8 bases between. Per the germline V gene, CDR1 is WSHSY and CDR2 is SAAADI. This CDR3 region has 13 residues. The CDR3 loop is CASSEGPAQPQHF. The CDR3 region has the DNA TGCGCCAGCAGTGAGGGTCCCGCTCAGCCCCAGCATTTT.

The CDR3: CAISSGRAINEQFF. CDR3 nucleotides: TGTGCCATATCTAGCGGGAGGGCCATCAATGAGCAGTTCTTC. The rearrangement joins TRBV10-3 to TRBJ2-1, with TRBD2 matching over 12 bases. CDR1 is ENHRY, CDR2 SYGVKD, per germline. J was trimmed by 6 bases and V by 9 bases; bases with no gene match: 6. CDR3 length: 14 residues.

This clonotype was found many times. V is TRBV12-3 or TRBV12-4 and J is TRBJ2-1; 9 bases are shared with TRBD2. After removal of 5 bases from V and 8 bases from J, the junction contained 13 bases not matched to a gene. The CDR3 spans 16 residues. CDR3: CASSPPGAGGVYEQFF. As DNA, the CDR3 is TGTGCCAGCAGTCCCCCTGGGGCGGGAGGGGTCTATGAGCAGTTCTTC.

This clonotype was observed a few times. The chain combines TRBV28 with TRBJ2-4; D might be TRBD1 or TRBD2, each matching 5 bases. The CDR3 spans 15 residues. Per germline, CDR1 MDHEN and CDR2 SYDVKM. Trimming took off 1 base at V and 9 bases at J, with 16 bases between the two ends. CDR3: CASSLSRGAGGIQYF. CDR3 sequence (DNA): TGTGCCAGCAGTTTATCTAGAGGGGCAGGTGGCATTCAGTACTTC.

This clonotype came up many times. The V call is TRBV12-3 or TRBV12-4, the J call TRBJ1-2, with D unresolved. Trimming cost V 3 bases and J 2 bases, with 19 bases left between them. The CDR3 length is 17 residues. The CDR3 here is CASSFGSQTIFNYGYTF. CDR3 in DNA: TGTGCCAGCAGTTTTGGGTCGCAGACCATTTTCAACTATGGCTACACCTTC.

This clonotype was seen at least ten times. The V gene is TRBV3-1, the J gene TRBJ2-6; 12 bases map to TRBD2. CDR1 is LGHDT, CDR2 YNNKEL, per germline (reference sequence). This CDR3 has 18 amino acids. Unmatched junction bases numbered 6, after V lost 4 bases and J lost 2 bases. The CDR3 loop reads CASSPTSGSGPGANVLTF. The CDR3 DNA is TGTGCCAGCAGCCCGACTAGCGGGAGTGGCCCTGGGGCCAACGTCCTGACTTTC. Combining the CDR3 with reference TRBV3-1 and TRBJ2-6 gives the whole variable domain DTAVSQTPKYLVTQMGNDKSIKCEQNLGHDTMYWYKQDSKKFLKIMFSYNNKELIINETVPNRFSPKSPDKAHLNLHINSLELGDSAVYFCASSPTSGSGPGANVLTFGAGSRLTVL.

This clonotype was picked up many times. J is TRBJ1-2 and V is TRBV6-1, with a tentative D call TRBD1 (6 bases). Looked up from germline, CDR1 is MNHNS and CDR2 is SASEGT. CDR3 size: 12 residues. V lost 10 bases and J lost 14, with 23 bases in between. In DNA form, the CDR3 reads TGTGCCACGCTTTCACCAGGGGACATTGCGACCTTC. Its translation is CATLSPGDIATF.